These 10 T cell receptor beta chains were sequenced from one sample in a study of PD-1 blockade in classical Hodgkin lymphoma. Each patient relapsed following autologous stem cell transplantation, and prior brentuximab vedotin exposure differed. Assay: immunoSEQ multiplex PCR; the TCRdb copy retains only in-frame clones and omits some. Of almost 100,000 clones in the sample, roughly 89% were seen once. This specimen was peripheral blood mononuclear cells (PBMCs), taken at baseline. Receptors originate from a human donor with classical Hodgkin lymphoma.

The rearrangement joins TRBV27 to TRBJ2-5; the D is unclear. In germline, CDR1 is MNHEY, CDR2 SMNVEV (reference sequence). The CDR3 consists of 13 residues. Trimming left V 5 bases short and J 2 bases short, with 9 bases between. As DNA, the CDR3 is TGTGCCAGCAGTACCGGGCTACAAGAGACCCAGTACTTC. Protein sequence: CASSTGLQETQYF.

The chain combines TRBV25-1 with TRBJ2-3, with a tentative D call TRBD2 (5 bases). Deletions cut 0 bases from V and 1 base from J, with 8 bases between. Germline lookup yields CDR1 MGHDK and CDR2 SYGVNS. This CDR3 comprises 15 residues. For the CDR3, the DNA is TGTGCCAGCAGTGAATACGGGGAGCGCACAGATACGCAGTATTTT. Protein: CASSEYGERTDTQYF.

The chain uses TRBV7-8 and TRBJ2-1; no reliable D call. V was clipped by 5 bases and J by 2 bases, with 13 bases between them. The CDR3 runs 15 residues. CDR1 and CDR2 from the germline V gene are SGHVS and FQNEAQ. CDR3 bases: TGTGCCAGCAGCCCAGACCGGGCCACCTACAATGAGCAGTTCTTC. Its protein is CASSPDRATYNEQFF.

The count of this clone is one. This chain joins TRBV15 and TRBJ2-3; weak D call: TRBD2 (7 bases). V lost 1 base and J lost 0, with 14 bases in between. The CDR3 totals 17 residues. CDR1 and CDR2 from the germline V gene are LNHNV and YYDKDF (reference sequence). The chain's CDR3 is CATSRGVGGASTDTQYF. In DNA, the CDR3 is TGTGCCACCAGCAGAGGAGTGGGGGGGGCCAGCACAGATACGCAGTATTTT. The complete variable domain, with remaining parts taken from reference TRBV15 and TRBJ2-3, reads DAMVIQNPRYQVTQFGKPVTLSCSQTLNHNVMYWYQQKSSQAPKLLFHYYDKDFNNEADTPDNFQSRRPNTSFCFLDIRSPGLGDTAMYLCATSRGVGGASTDTQYFGPGTRLTVL.

By share, this clone counts as medium-sized. The chain is built from TRBV27 and TRBJ1-2, with 9 bases fitting TRBD1. The CDR3 spans 13 residues. V was clipped by 3 bases and J by 14 bases; unmatched bases: 10. Germline lookup yields CDR1 MNHEY and CDR2 SMNVEV (reference sequence). The CDR3, as DNA: TGTGCCAGCAGTTTGGGGACAGGGATGGTAGTAACCTTC. Protein sequence: CASSLGTGMVVTF.

The chain carries TRBV28 and TRBJ2-1; 15 bases align to TRBD2. The trim removed 2 bases at V and 5 bases at J, leaving 10 bases unmatched. The CDR3 spans 19 residues. The germline gives CDR1 MDHEN, CDR2 SYDVKM. In DNA, the CDR3 is TGTGCCAGCAGTTTACCGGGACTAGCGGGAGGATCCGGCCACAATGAGCAGTTCTTC. This encodes CASSLPGLAGGSGHNEQFF.

This chain links TRBV6-6 with TRBJ2-1, with D unresolved. This CDR3 is 12 amino acids long. Germline assignment: CDR1 MNHNY and CDR2 SVGAGI (reference sequence). Deletions cut 5 bases from V and 8 bases from J, with 10 bases between. The CDR3 DNA sequence: TGTGCCAGCAGTACCCTCTTGGATGAGCAGTTCTTC. Protein product: CASSTLLDEQFF.

This sequence joins TRBV6-5 and TRBJ2-5; TRBD1 agrees at 8 bases. V shed 4 bases, J shed 2 bases, and the junction held 9 bases outside the gene matches. Germline assignment: CDR1 MNHEY and CDR2 SVGAGI. The CDR3 covers 16 residues. CDR3 in amino acids: CASSSVGQGGQETQYF. As DNA, the CDR3 is TGTGCCAGCAGTTCCGTTGGACAGGGCGGTCAAGAGACCCAGTACTTC.

The chain carries TRBV25-1 and TRBJ1-2; the match to TRBD1 covers 11 bases. The CDR3 loop spans 11 amino acids. V shed 8 bases and J 12 bases; nucleotides not matched to a gene: 5. Germline loops: CDR1 MGHDK, CDR2 SYGVNS. The CDR3, as DNA: TGTGCCAGCCGAGGGACAGGGGGGGACACCTTC. Amino acids: CASRGTGGDTF.

The gene calls are TRBV5-8 and TRBJ1-5; D is unclear. V was shortened by 0 bases and J by 7 bases, with 2 bases between the two germline ends. The CDR3 length is 11 residues. In germline, CDR1 is SGHTS, CDR2 YDEGEE. The CDR3 region is CASSLGQPQHF. The CDR3 DNA is TGTGCCAGCAGCTTGGGCCAGCCCCAGCATTTT.